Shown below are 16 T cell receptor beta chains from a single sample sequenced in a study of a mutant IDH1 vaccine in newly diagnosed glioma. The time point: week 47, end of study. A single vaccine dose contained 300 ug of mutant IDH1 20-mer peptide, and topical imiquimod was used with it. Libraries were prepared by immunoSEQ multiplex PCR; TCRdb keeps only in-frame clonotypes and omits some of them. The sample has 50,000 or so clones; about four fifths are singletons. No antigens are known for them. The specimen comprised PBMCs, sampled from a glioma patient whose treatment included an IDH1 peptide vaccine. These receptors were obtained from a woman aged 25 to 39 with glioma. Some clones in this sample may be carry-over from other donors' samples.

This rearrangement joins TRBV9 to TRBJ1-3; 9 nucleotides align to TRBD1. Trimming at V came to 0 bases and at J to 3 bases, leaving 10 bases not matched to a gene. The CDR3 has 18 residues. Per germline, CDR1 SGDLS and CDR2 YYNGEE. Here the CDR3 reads CASSVGGGQGVFGNTIYF. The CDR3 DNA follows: TGTGCCAGCAGCGTAGGAGGGGGACAGGGCGTTTTTGGAAACACCATATATTTT.

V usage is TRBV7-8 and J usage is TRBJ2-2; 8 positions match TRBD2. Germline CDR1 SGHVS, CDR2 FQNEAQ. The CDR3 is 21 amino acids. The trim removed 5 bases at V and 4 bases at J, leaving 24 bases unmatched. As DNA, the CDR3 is TGTGCCAGCAGCCCACGGCTCCGGGACCGCTCACGGGAGGGCCTCACCGGGGAGCTGTTTTTT. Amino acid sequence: CASSPRLRDRSREGLTGELFF.

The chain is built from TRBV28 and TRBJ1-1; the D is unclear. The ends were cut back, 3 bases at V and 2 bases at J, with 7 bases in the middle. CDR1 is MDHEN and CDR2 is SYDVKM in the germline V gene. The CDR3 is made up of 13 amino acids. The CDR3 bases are TGTGCCAGCAGTTTGACCGACAACACTGAAGCTTTCTTT. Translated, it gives CASSLTDNTEAFF.

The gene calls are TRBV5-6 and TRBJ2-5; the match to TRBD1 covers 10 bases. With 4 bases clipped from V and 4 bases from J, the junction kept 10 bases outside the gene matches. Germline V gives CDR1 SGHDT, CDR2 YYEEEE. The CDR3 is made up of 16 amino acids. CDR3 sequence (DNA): TGTGCCAGCAGCCGCTTGGGACAGGGGAGTCGAGAGACCCAGTACTTC. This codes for CASSRLGQGSRETQYF.

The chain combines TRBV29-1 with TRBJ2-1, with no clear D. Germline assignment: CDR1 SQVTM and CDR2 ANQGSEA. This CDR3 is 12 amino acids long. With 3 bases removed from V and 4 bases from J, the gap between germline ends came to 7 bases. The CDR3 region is CSVDSSYNEQFF. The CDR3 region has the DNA TGCAGCGTTGATTCCAGTTACAATGAGCAGTTCTTC.

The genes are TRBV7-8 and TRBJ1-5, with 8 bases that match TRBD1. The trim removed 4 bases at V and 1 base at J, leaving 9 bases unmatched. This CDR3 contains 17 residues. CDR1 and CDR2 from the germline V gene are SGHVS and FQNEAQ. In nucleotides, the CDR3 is TGTGCCAGCAGCTCGCGCCGGACAGGGTTGAGCAATCAGCCCCAGCATTTT. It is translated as CASSSRRTGLSNQPQHF.

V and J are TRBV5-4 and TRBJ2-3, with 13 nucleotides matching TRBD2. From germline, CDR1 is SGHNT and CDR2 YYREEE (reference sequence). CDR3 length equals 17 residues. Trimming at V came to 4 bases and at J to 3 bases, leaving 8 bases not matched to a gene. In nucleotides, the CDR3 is TGTGCCAGCAGCCCCGGGGGACTAGCGGGATTTACAGATACGCAGTATTTT. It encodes CASSPGGLAGFTDTQYF.

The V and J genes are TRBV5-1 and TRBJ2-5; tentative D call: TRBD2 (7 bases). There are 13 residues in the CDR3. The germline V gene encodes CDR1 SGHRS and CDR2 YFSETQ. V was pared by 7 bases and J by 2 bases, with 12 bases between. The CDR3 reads CASGRGGQETQYF. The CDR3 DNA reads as TGCGCCAGCGGGAGGGGGGGGCAAGAGACCCAGTACTTC. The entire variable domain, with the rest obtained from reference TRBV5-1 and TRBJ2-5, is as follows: KAGVTQTPRYLIKTRGQQVTLSCSPISGHRSVSWYQQTPGQGLQFLFEYFSETQRNKGNFPGRFSGRQFSNSRSEMNVSTLELGDSALYLCASGRGGQETQYFGPGTRLLVL.

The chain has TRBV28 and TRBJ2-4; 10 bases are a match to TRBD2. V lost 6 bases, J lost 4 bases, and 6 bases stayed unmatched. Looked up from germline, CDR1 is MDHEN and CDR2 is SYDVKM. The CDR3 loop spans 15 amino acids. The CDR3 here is CASSLAGEAKNIQYF. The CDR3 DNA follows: TGTGCCAGCAGCCTAGCGGGAGAGGCTAAAAACATTCAGTACTTC.

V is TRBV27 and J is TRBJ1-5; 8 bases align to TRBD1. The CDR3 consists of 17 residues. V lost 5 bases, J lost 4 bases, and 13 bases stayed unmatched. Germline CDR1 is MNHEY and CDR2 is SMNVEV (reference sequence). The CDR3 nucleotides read TGTGCCAGCAGTATTGGTCCCAGGGGGCCAGGAAATCAGCCCCAGCATTTT. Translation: CASSIGPRGPGNQPQHF.

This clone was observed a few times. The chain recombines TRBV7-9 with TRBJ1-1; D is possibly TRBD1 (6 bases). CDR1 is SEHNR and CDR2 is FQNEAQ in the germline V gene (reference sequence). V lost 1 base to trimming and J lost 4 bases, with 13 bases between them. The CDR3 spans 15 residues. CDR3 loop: CASSLENRGGTEAFF. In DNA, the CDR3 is TGTGCCAGCAGCTTAGAAAATAGGGGGGGCACTGAAGCTTTCTTT.

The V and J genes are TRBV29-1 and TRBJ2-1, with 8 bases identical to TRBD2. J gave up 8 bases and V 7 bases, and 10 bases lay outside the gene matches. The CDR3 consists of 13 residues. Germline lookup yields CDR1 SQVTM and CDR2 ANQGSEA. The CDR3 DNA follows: TGCAGCGCAGAACAAGCGGGAGAGCATGAGCAGTTCTTC. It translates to CSAEQAGEHEQFF.

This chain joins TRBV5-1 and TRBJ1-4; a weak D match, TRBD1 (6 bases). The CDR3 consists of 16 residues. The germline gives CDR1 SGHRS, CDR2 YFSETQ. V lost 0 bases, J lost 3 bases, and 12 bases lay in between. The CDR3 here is CASSLGYTGPNEKLFF. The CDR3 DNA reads TGCGCCAGCAGCTTGGGTTACACAGGGCCTAATGAAAAACTGTTTTTT. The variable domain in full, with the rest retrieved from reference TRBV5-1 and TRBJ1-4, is KAGVTQTPRYLIKTRGQQVTLSCSPISGHRSVSWYQQTPGQGLQFLFEYFSETQRNKGNFPGRFSGRQFSNSRSEMNVSTLELGDSALYLCASSLGYTGPNEKLFFGSGTQLSVL.

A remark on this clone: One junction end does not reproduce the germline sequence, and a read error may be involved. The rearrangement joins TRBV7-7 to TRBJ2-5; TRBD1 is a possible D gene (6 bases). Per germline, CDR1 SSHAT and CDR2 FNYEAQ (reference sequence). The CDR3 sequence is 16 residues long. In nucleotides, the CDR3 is TGTGCTAGCAGCTTGGGGGCAGGGGAGATTGGAGAGACCCAGTACTTC. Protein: CASSLGAGEIGETQYF.

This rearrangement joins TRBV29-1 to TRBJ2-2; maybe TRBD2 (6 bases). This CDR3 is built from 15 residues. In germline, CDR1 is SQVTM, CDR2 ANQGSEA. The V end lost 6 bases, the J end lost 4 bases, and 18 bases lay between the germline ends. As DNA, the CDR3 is TGCAGCGTCCTTATAGGAGGGATGGGCACCGGGGAGCTGTTTTTT. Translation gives CSVLIGGMGTGELFF.

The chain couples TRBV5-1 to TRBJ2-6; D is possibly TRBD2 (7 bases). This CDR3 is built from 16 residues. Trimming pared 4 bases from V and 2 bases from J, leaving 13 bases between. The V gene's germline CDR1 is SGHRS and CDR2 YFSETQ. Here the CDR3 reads CASSRLGGAGANVLTF. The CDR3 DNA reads TGCGCCAGCAGCCGCTTAGGGGGGGCTGGGGCCAACGTCCTGACTTTC.